These 9 T cell receptor beta chains were sequenced from one sample in a study of blood T cells in healthy people across ages. Combining a sample-barcoded 5' primer with a J-beta primer mix, a second PCR ran for about 7 to 11 cycles. In TCRdb, the 5' RACE reads were re-called with MiXCR into one record per CDR3 protein. The profile covers about 780,000 distinct CDR3 sequences, with approximately 24% appearing a single time and 2.5% to 3.5% taken by the ten largest. These data also formed part of another study, on T cells of mothers and their children.

The sequenced sample consisted of blood. All receptors derive from a boy between 10 and 17 years old in good health.

This clonotype turned up a few times. J is TRBJ2-3 and V is TRBV7-9, with no clear D. The CDR3 totals 16 residues. CDR1 and CDR2 (germline): SEHNR, FQNEAQ (reference sequence). Trimming took 0 bases from V and 1 from J, leaving 11 bases between them. The CDR3 region is CASSLAPGLGTDTQYF. CDR3 sequence (DNA): TGTGCCAGCAGCTTAGCACCGGGTTTGGGCACAGATACGCAGTATTTT.

The V gene is TRBV5-1, the J gene TRBJ1-5, with 7 bases fitting TRBD1. This CDR3 spans 14 amino acids. Germline values: CDR1 SGHRS, CDR2 YFSETQ. J gave up 7 bases and V 2 bases, and 6 bases lay outside the gene matches. DNA for the CDR3: TGCGCCAGCAGCTTTTCCACAGGGGAACAGCCCCAGCATTTT. Its protein product is CASSFSTGEQPQHF.

With respect to this clonotype: One end of the junction does not line up with germline, which may come from a read error. This chain uses TRBV11-2 with TRBJ2-2, with 16 bases lining up with TRBD2. This CDR3 is built from 16 residues. Germline V gene lookup returns CDR1 SGHAT and CDR2 FQNNGV. CDR3 sequence: CANSPGLAGGPGELFF. In DNA form, the CDR3 reads TGTGCCAACAGCCCGGGACTAGCGGGGGGGCCTGGGGAGCTGTTTTTT.

The genes are TRBV5-1 and TRBJ2-7, with 9 bases matching TRBD1. Trimming removed 5 bases from V and 5 bases from J; junction bases left unmatched: 11. The germline CDR1 and CDR2 sequences are SGHRS and YFSETQ. The CDR3 spans 15 residues. The CDR3 region is CASSDPTGGKHEQYF. The CDR3 region has the DNA TGCGCCAGCAGTGATCCGACAGGGGGGAAGCACGAGCAGTACTTC.

The chain combines TRBV5-1 with TRBJ2-3, with D hard to call. The germline V and J ends were trimmed by 2 bases and 0 bases, with 7 bases remaining between them. The germline CDR1 and CDR2 sequences are SGHRS and YFSETQ. The CDR3 runs 14 residues. CDR3 sequence: CASSLQRSTDTQYF. In DNA form, the CDR3 reads TGCGCCAGCAGCTTACAGCGCAGCACAGATACGCAGTATTTT.

This clonotype has just a few counts. V usage is TRBV5-1 and J usage is TRBJ2-5; 8 bases are shared with TRBD1. Germline loops: CDR1 SGHRS, CDR2 YFSETQ. The CDR3 consists of 14 residues. V shed 6 bases, J shed 3 bases, and the junction held 7 bases outside the gene matches. This chain's CDR3 is CASKIPDREETQYF. The DNA for the CDR3 is TGCGCCAGCAAAATCCCGGACAGGGAAGAGACCCAGTACTTC.

This clonotype occurred a few times. The V call is TRBV28, the J call TRBJ1-4; the match to TRBD1 covers 7 bases. Germline-derived CDR1 and CDR2 are MDHEN and SYDVKM. V lost 7 bases to trimming and J lost 7 bases; unmatched junction nucleotides: 12. The CDR3 totals 15 residues. CDR3 sequence reads: CASNGGAGGSEKLFF. The DNA for the CDR3 is TGTGCCAGCAACGGAGGGGCAGGGGGAAGTGAAAAACTGTTTTTT.

The V call is TRBV28, the J call TRBJ2-2, with 12 nucleotides matching TRBD1. This CDR3 region has 15 residues. Per germline, CDR1 MDHEN and CDR2 SYDVKM. V shed 6 bases, J shed 7 bases, and the junction held 6 bases outside the gene matches. The CDR3 region has the DNA TGTGCCAGCAGAACCGGGACAGGGGGCAGCGGGGAGCTGTTTTTT. Amino acids: CASRTGTGGSGELFF.

This clonotype was counted between two and nine times. This chain joins TRBV27 and TRBJ2-7; 10 bases are shared with TRBD2. The V gene end was trimmed by 2 bases and the J gene end by 3 bases; junction bases not matched to a gene: 13. Germline CDR1 MNHEY, CDR2 SMNVEV (reference sequence). The CDR3 runs 18 residues. This CDR3 is CASSLTAGGQDPYYEQYF. The DNA of the CDR3 is TGTGCCAGCAGTTTAACAGCGGGGGGGCAAGACCCCTACTACGAGCAGTACTTC.